Below, 6 T cell receptor beta chains from the same sample are listed, as sequenced in a study of cytomegalovirus exposure and HLA in healthy donors. The PCR had 60 Vbeta and 13 Jbeta primers. Measured with immunoSEQ multiplex PCR; TCRdb has only the in-frame clones, and not every one. The sample shows under 110,000 clones, 82% of them seen only once. The source material was PBMCs. These receptors all come from a man aged 45-65 years in good health and CMV-seronegative.

This rearrangement joins TRBV5-8 to TRBJ2-6; maybe TRBD1 (5 bases). V lost 2 bases and J 0 bases, leaving 12 bases between the germline ends. The length of the CDR3 is 17 residues. Per the germline V gene, CDR1 is SGHTS and CDR2 is YDEGEE. The CDR3 loop reads CASSLTGTHSGANVLTF. In nucleotides, the CDR3 is TGTGCCAGCAGCTTAACAGGAACCCACTCTGGGGCCAACGTCCTGACTTTC.

This chain uses TRBV4-1 with TRBJ1-4, with D possibly being TRBD1 (5 bases). CDR1 and CDR2 (germline): MGHRA, YSYEKL. This CDR3 has 16 amino acids. Trimming pared 0 bases from V and 10 bases from J, leaving 18 bases between. The CDR3 spells CASSQEVRGVIGKLFF. CDR3 coding DNA: TGCGCCAGCAGCCAAGAGGTTCGGGGGGTTATTGGAAAACTGTTTTTT.

This clone was recorded once. The rearrangement uses TRBV4-2 and TRBJ1-2; 12 bases fit TRBD1. Germline CDR1 is LGHNA and CDR2 is YNFKEQ. J lost 6 bases, V lost 1 base, and 9 bases had no gene match. There are 17 residues in the CDR3. The CDR3: CASSQVFAGQGADGYTF. The CDR3 region has the DNA TGTGCCAGCAGCCAAGTTTTTGCGGGACAGGGGGCGGATGGCTACACCTTC.

The J gene is TRBJ2-1, the V gene TRBV25-1, with D perhaps matching TRBD2 (7 bases). V was pared by 1 base and J by 3 bases, with 13 bases between. The CDR3 spans 16 residues. The V gene's germline CDR1 is MGHDK and CDR2 SYGVNS. The CDR3 DNA is TGTGCCAGCAGTGAATCTACGGGGGGCCTCTACAATGAGCAGTTCTTC. Its protein is CASSESTGGLYNEQFF.

The chain uses TRBV9 and TRBJ1-3; 11 bases line up with TRBD1. The CDR3 is 17 residues long. Germline values: CDR1 SGDLS, CDR2 YYNGEE. V was clipped by 7 bases and J by 3 bases; unmatched bases: 12. The chain's CDR3 is CASSIAPGTGGGNTIYF. DNA of the CDR3: TGTGCCAGCTCAATCGCCCCGGGGACAGGGGGTGGAAACACCATATATTTT. The variable domain in full, completed from reference TRBV9 and TRBJ1-3, reads DSGVTQTPKHLITATGQRVTLRCSPRSGDLSVYWYQQSLDQGLQFLIQYYNGEERAKGNILERFSAQQFPDLHSELNLSSLELGDSALYFCASSIAPGTGGGNTIYFGEGSWLTVV.

The chain employs TRBV6-5 and TRBJ1-2; D perhaps matches TRBD1 (5 bases). This CDR3 comprises 12 residues. Germline CDR1 MNHEY, CDR2 SVGAGI. The germline V and J ends were trimmed by 5 bases and 8 bases, with 12 bases remaining between them. CDR3 loop: CASSTGQTGYTF. The CDR3 DNA reads as TGTGCCAGCAGTACCGGACAAACCGGCTACACCTTC.